This T cell receptor (beta chain) emerged from a study of human T cells and chemical hapten exposure (dated by TCRdb to the early 2020s). Study-wide context: For sensitization, 2% DPC in acetone was applied to an approximately 2 cm by approximately 2 cm area of upper inner arm skin. Most of the patients in the cohort were female, and the cohort covered alopecia areata with under or over 50% scalp involvement, alopecia totalis and alopecia universalis. Patch testing on the upper back used Finn chambers containing 0.01% DPC, with scoring done after 6 days according to International Contact Dermatitis Research Group standards. Approximately 28 alopecia patients gave blood for TCR sequencing at one to four time points (pre-sensitization, 2, 6 and 24 weeks). Blood samples were taken from patients before sensitization (week 0) and then at 2, 6 and about 24 weeks after DPC sensitization. Patients additionally received weekly therapeutic DPC doses to the scalp throughout the roughly 26-week study period. Libraries were pooled for sequencing, and variation in per-sample TCR yields was attributed mainly to small differences in library volumes within the pool. Peripheral blood TCR repertoire changes were tracked in vivo in alopecia patients during primary and secondary sensitization to the hapten diphenylcyclopropenone (DPC). Study-level results and caveats: DPC sensitization did not change the number of TCRs with a frequency above 1 in 1000, and there was no evidence of changes in global repertoire structure. Expanded TCRs formed significantly more large CDR3 similarity clusters than pre-sensitization or healthy control sets, consistent with antigen-driven responses. Patch test score correlated positively with the number of PT1 expanded TCRs, reaching significance at thresholds 8, 16 and 32 but not at 4. Alopecia, a presumed autoimmune disease, was present in all patients, so the immune response of the patients might differ from that of healthy individuals. Repeated subsampling changed both the strength of the expansion versus patch-test correlation and the threshold at which the correlation became significant.

The time point label on this specimen signifies: patch test 1, 2 weeks after DPC sensitization. The intended sense of this specimen's treatment or condition label: therapeutic diphenylcyclopropenone sensitization with weekly scalp DPC. At every patch-test visit, the blood draw took place before the patch test was put on. Patients were considered eligible if aged 18 to 70, diagnosed with alopecia and deemed suitable for DPC therapy, and patients were excluded if pregnant. Total RNA was extracted from unfractionated whole blood collected in Tempus Blood RNA tubes. Libraries were built with RACE. Sequencing used a NextSeq 500. Library preparation attached unique molecular identifiers to individual cDNA molecules for quantitative, reproducible TCR counting. From each blood RNA sample, both TCR alpha and TCR beta chains were sequenced. In the source study's methods: Samples had a median of about 90,000 TCRs, with a range from about 23,224 to 690,600. V, J and CDR3 annotation of the TCR reads was performed with the Decombinator software suite. To make PS versus PT1 abundance plots, every sample was subsampled to the same number of TCRs (28,000). Expanded TCRs were defined as absent before sensitization and observed at least eight times at the 2-week time point. The public reads were reprocessed in TCRdb via fastp at Q25 and MiXCR, keeping in-frame beta chains. Records with the same CDR3 protein are collapsed into one entry carrying the most frequent genes and DNA. Clone size and V and J calls follow TCRdb, not the original study. Recorded for this sample are 150,000 to 200,000 distinct CDR3 sequences; roughly 15% of them occurred a single time. The ten top clones hold 1.7% of the sample.

Details on this clonotype: Which antigen it targets is not known. Base qualities are missing; no much larger clone stands one base away.

The source of this sequence is a woman aged 25 to 39 with alopecia areata. Some clones in this sample may be carry-over from other donors' samples. The material was whole blood, obtained in connection with sensitization to the hapten diphenylcyclopropenone (DPC).

The DNA sequence reads TGTGCCAGCAGGGTACTGATCAATCAGCCCCAGCATTTT. It translates as CASRVLINQPQHF. The chain is encoded by TRBV28 joined to TRBJ1-5; no confident D gene assignment can be made. The CDR3 numbers 13 residues from cysteine through phenylalanine. Just the 39-base CDR3 DNA is kept, in frame starting at base 1. CDR1 and CDR2 (MDHEN, SYDVKM) derive from the germline V gene. V sheds 6 bases and J sheds 3 bases, leaving 9 bases between their ends.